The rows below give T cell receptor beta chains drawn from one sample of a study of OX40 agonist ivuxolimab in advanced cancers. Sequenced by immunoSEQ multiplex PCR; TCRdb stores in-frame clones only, minus some. The sample lists 60,000 or so clones, approximately 86% seen once, with 11% in the top ten. Sequenced material: CD4+ or CD8+ T cells sorted from blood, taken in a trial of the OX40 agonist ivuxolimab. The source of these receptors is an adult with an advanced solid tumor such as melanoma, head and neck, liver or kidney cancer. Each CDR3 is given without its conserved first and last residue. The order of the fields is V gene, CDR3 protein.

TRBV13	ASSLGAGRQETQY
TRBV28	ASSSSFLDRGQETQY
TRBV4-3	ASSQSGGDQPQH
TRBV10-1	ASSGTTYEQY
TRBV4-2	ASSDSGALNQPQH
TRBV27	ASRTGGLTEAF
TRBV7-9	ASSVDMI
TRBV7-8	ASSLDRGILYEQY
TRBV10-3	AISESGAETNIQY
TRBV27	ASRPGTSEDTQY
TRBV27	ARGKPRVAKNIQY
TRBV11-2	ASSSTGPAGDTQY